Each of the 7 T cell receptor beta chains below was sequenced from the same sample in a study of blood T cell repertoires in COVID-19. The protocol was immunoSEQ multiplex PCR, while the TCRdb copy is restricted to in-frame clones and leaves out a portion. The repertoire holds 60,000 to 85,000 clones, roughly 90% seen once, with roughly 7.3% in the top ten. Sequencing was performed on peripheral blood. The receptor source for this set is a man aged 40-49 years with COVID-19, enrolled during active disease.

This chain joins TRBV11-2 and TRBJ2-3, with D maybe TRBD2 (5 bases). The CDR3 spans 15 residues. V lost 5 bases to trimming and J lost 2 bases, with 14 bases between them. CDR1 is SGHAT, CDR2 FQNNGV, per germline. CDR3 residues: CASSHHEGDTDTQYF. CDR3 nucleotides: TGTGCCAGCAGCCATCACGAGGGTGACACAGATACGCAGTATTTT.

This clone has a single count. V is TRBV6-4 and J is TRBJ2-1; no clear D gene. Germline V gene lookup returns CDR1 MRHNA and CDR2 SNTAGT. This CDR3 region has 15 residues. V was trimmed by 6 bases and J by 0 bases, leaving 12 bases between them. The CDR3 region is CASSPSQYSYNEQFF. Here the CDR3 DNA reads TGTGCCAGCAGCCCTTCTCAGTACTCCTACAATGAGCAGTTCTTC.

CDR3: CASSPSHRGGYTF. CDR3 bases: TGTGCCAGCAGTCCCTCCCATAGAGGGGGCTACACCTTC. The rearrangement joins TRBV27 to TRBJ1-2; D gene ambiguous. Germline CDR1 is MNHEY and CDR2 is SMNVEV (reference sequence). V shed 5 bases and J shed 8 bases, with 15 bases lying between them. The CDR3 contains 13 residues.

The chain carries TRBV19 and TRBJ1-1; TRBD1 aligns across 8 bases. The junction had 2 bases not matched to a gene; V was cut back by 5 bases and J by 3 bases. The germline gives CDR1 LNHDA, CDR2 SQIVND (reference sequence). There are 13 residues in the CDR3. Here the CDR3 reads CASSPTGDTEAFF. CDR3 bases: TGTGCCAGTAGTCCGACAGGGGACACTGAAGCTTTCTTT.

The chain is built from TRBV6-6 and TRBJ2-6; D is unresolved. V shed 6 bases and J shed 0 bases, with 6 bases lying between them. The germline V gene has CDR1 MNHNY and CDR2 SVGAGI (reference sequence). The CDR3 consists of 14 residues. CDR3 in amino acids: CASSPSSGANVLTF. The CDR3 region has the DNA TGTGCCAGCAGCCCCAGCTCTGGGGCCAACGTCCTGACTTTC.

V is TRBV7-3 and J is TRBJ2-1; 15 bases match TRBD2. Trimming removed 5 bases from V and 0 bases from J; junction bases left unmatched: 11. The CDR3 extends over 20 amino acids. Germline lookup yields CDR1 SGHTA and CDR2 FQGTGA. This chain's CDR3 is CASSLKTGTSGGPSYNEQFF. CDR3 coding DNA: TGTGCCAGCAGCCTTAAGACCGGGACTAGCGGGGGGCCCTCCTACAATGAGCAGTTCTTC.

The J gene is TRBJ2-3, the V gene TRBV6-5; a weak D match, TRBD2 (5 bases). This CDR3 is built from 12 residues. Trimming cost V 5 bases and J 9 bases, with 12 bases left between them. Germline V CDR1 and CDR2: MNHEY, SVGAGI. CDR3 DNA: TGTGCCAGCAGTCGGGATCTGCAGACGCAGTATTTT. It yields the protein CASSRDLQTQYF.